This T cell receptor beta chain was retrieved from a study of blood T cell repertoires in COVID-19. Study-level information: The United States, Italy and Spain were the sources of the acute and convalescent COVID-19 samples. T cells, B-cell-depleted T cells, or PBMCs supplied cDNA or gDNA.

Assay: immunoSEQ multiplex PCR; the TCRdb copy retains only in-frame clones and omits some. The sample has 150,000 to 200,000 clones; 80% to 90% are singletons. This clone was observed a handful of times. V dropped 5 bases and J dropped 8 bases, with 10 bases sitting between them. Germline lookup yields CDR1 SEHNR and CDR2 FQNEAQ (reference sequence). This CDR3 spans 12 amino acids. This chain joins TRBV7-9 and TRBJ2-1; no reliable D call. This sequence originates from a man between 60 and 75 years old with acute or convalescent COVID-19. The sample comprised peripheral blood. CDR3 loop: CASSARRDEQFF. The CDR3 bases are TGTGCCAGCAGCGCCCGCCGGGATGAGCAGTTCTTC. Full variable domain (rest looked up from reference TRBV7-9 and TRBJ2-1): DTGVSQNPRHKITKRGQNVTFRCDPISEHNRLYWYRQTLGQGPEFLTYFQNEAQLEKSRLLSDRFSAERPKGSFSTLEIQRTEQGDSAMYLCASSARRDEQFFGPGTRLTVL.